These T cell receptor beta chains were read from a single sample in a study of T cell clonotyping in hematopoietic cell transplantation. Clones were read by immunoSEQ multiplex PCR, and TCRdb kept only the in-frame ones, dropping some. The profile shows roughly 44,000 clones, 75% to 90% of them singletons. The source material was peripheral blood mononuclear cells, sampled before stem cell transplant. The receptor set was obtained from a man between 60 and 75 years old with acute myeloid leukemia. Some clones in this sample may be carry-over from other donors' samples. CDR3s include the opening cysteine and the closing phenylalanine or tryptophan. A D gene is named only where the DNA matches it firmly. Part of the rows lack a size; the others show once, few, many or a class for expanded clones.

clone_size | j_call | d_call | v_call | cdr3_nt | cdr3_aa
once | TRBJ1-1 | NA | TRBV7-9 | TGTGCCAGCAGCTTAAGGCAAACAGGGCGGACTGAAGCTTTCTTT | CASSLRQTGRTEAFF
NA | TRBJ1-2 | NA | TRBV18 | TGTGCCAGCTCACCTAGCGGCCAGGGAGACTATGGCTACACCTTC | CASSPSGQGDYGYTF
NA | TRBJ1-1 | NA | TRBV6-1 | TGTGCCAGCAAGCGGCGGATGAACACTGAAGCTTTCTTT | CASKRRMNTEAFF
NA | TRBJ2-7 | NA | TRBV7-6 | TGTGCCAGCAGCTTAGGGCCCGAGCAGTACTTC | CASSLGPEQYF
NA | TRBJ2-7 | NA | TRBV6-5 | TGTGCCAGCAGTGCCCGGGACGTCTCCTACGAGCAGTACTTC | CASSARDVSYEQYF
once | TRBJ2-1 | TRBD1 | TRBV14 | TGTGCCAGCAGCCAATGGACAGGCAATGAGCAGTTCTTC | CASSQWTGNEQFF
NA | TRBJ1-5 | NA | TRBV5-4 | TGTGCCAGCAGCTTCGTGGGGAGCAATCAGCCCCAGCATTTT | CASSFVGSNQPQHF
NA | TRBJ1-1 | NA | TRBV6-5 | TGTGCCAGCAGTTACTCGAAATGGGGCCGTGAAGCTTTCTTT | CASSYSKWGREAFF
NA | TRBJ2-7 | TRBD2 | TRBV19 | TGTGCCACAGCTAGCGGAGCAACCTACGAGCAGTACTTC | CATASGATYEQYF
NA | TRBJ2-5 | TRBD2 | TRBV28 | TGTGCCAGCAGTTCATTGGGGACTAGCCTAGGAGAGACCCAGTACTTC | CASSSLGTSLGETQYF
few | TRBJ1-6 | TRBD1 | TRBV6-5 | TGTGCCAGCAGTTTTCGACAGGGGGGGAATTCACCCCTCCACTTT | CASSFRQGGNSPLHF
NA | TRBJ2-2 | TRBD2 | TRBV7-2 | TGTGCCAGCAGCGGGACTAGAGGGGCCGGGGAGCTGTTTTTT | CASSGTRGAGELFF
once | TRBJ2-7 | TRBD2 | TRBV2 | TGTGCCAGCAGGAATAGAGCGGGGAACTCCTACGAGCAGTACTTC | CASRNRAGNSYEQYF
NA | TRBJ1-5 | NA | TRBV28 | TGTGCCAGCAGTTCCCTTTCAGCCGCCCTGAATCAGCCCCAGCATTTT | CASSSLSAALNQPQHF
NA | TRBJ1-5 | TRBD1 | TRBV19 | TGTGCCAGTAGACGGACAGGGGGTAGGAACAATCAGCCCCAGCATTTT | CASRRTGGRNNQPQHF
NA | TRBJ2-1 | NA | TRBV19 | TGTGCCAGTAGGGTAAAGAGTGGGAATGAGCAGTTCTTC | CASRVKSGNEQFF
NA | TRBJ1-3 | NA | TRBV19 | TGTGCCAGTAGACCTTTACAGGGCGGTGGAAACACCATATATTTT | CASRPLQGGGNTIYF
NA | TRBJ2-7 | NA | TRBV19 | TGTGCCAGTAGTCAGAGTCATGCCGCCGCCCACGAGCAGTACTTC | CASSQSHAAAHEQYF
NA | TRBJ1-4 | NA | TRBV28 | TGTGCCACCGGGCGTGCAACTAATGAAAAACTGTTTTTT | CATGRATNEKLFF
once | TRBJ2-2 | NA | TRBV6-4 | TGTGCCAGCAGTGACTTGGGTACGAACACCGGGGAGCTGTTTTTT | CASSDLGTNTGELFF
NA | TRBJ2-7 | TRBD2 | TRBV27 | TGTGCCAGCAGTTTGGGACTAGCGGGGGCCTACGAGCAGTACTTC | CASSLGLAGAYEQYF
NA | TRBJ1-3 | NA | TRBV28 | TGTGCCAGCAGTTCCCCCGTCTGGAGGGGAACCTCTGGAAACACCATATATTTT | CASSSPVWRGTSGNTIYF
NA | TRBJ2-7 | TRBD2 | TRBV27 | TGTGCCAGCAGTTTATCACCGGGACTAGCGGGGTCCTACGAGCAGTACTTC | CASSLSPGLAGSYEQYF
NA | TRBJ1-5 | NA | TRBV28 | TGTGCCAGCAGTCTCCCGTCCCGCCTTGTCGGAAGCAATCAGCCCCAGCATTTT | CASSLPSRLVGSNQPQHF
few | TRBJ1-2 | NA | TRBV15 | TGTGCCACCAGCGATTCAGGGTATGGCTACACCTTC | CATSDSGYGYTF
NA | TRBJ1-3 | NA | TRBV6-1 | TGTGCCAGCACTGACGTAGGTGATTCTGGAAACACCATATATTTT | CASTDVGDSGNTIYF
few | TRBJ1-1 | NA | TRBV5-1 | TGCGCCAGCAGCTTGTCAGAGAACACTGAAGCTTTCTTT | CASSLSENTEAFF
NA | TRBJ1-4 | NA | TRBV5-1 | TGCGCCAGCAGCTTGGCCGTCCCCGGGGAGGTTGGAGAAAAACTGTTTTTT | CASSLAVPGEVGEKLFF
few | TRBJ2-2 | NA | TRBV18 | TGTGCCAGCTCACCCTTATTCACCGGGGAGCTGTTTTTT | CASSPLFTGELFF
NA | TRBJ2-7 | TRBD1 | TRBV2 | TGTGCCAGCAGACCGTTAGGGACAGGAGTCTCCTACGAGCAGTACTTC | CASRPLGTGVSYEQYF
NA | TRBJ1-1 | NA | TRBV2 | TGTGCCAGCAGATACAGGGAAGGGGGCACTGAAGCTTTCTTT | CASRYREGGTEAFF
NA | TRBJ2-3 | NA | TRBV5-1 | TGCGCCAGCAGCTTGGGCCTAGCAGTATCAGATACGCAGTATTTT | CASSLGLAVSDTQYF
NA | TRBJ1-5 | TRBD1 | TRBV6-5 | TGTGCCAGCAGTTACTCTAGGACAGGGAGCAATCAGCCCCAGCATTTT | CASSYSRTGSNQPQHF
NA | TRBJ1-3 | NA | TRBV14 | TGTGCCAGCCAACCCTCTGGAAACACCATATATTTT | CASQPSGNTIYF
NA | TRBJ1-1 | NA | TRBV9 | TGTGCCAGCAGCGAGGGTAGGAACACTGAAGCTTTCTTT | CASSEGRNTEAFF
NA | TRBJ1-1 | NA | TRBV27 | TGTGCCAGCAGTTTGTCCGTTTTGAACACTGAAGCTTTCTTT | CASSLSVLNTEAFF
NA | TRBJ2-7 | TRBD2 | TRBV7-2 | TGTGCCAGCAGCTTAGTTGCTAGCGGGGGCCGGAGCTCCTACGAGCAGTACTTC | CASSLVASGGRSSYEQYF
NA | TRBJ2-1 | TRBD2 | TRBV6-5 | TGTGCCAGCAGTTACAGCGGGAGGAGGAATGAGCAGTTCTTC | CASSYSGRRNEQFF
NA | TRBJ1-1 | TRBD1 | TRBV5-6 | TGTGCCAGCAGCTGGGACAGGGGGCGGGTGAACACTGAAGCTTTCTTT | CASSWDRGRVNTEAFF
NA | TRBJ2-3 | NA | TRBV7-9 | TGTGCCAGCAGCCATCTCACAGATACGCAGTATTTT | CASSHLTDTQYF
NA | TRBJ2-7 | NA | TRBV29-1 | TGCAGCGCCGGGACACCAGGCTACGAGCAGTACTTC | CSAGTPGYEQYF
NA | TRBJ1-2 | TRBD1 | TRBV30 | TGTGCCTGGAGGCATACAGGGGCTGGCTACACCTTC | CAWRHTGAGYTF
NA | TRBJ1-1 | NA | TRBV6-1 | TGTGCCAGCAGTGAACCGGTCTGGGTGTCTGAAGCTTTCTTT | CASSEPVWVSEAFF
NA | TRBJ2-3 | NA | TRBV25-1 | TGTGCCAGCAGTGACAGGGGCACAGATACGCAGTATTTT | CASSDRGTDTQYF
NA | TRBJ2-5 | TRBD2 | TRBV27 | TGTGCCAGCAGGACTAGCGGGGGCGAAGAGACCCAGTACTTC | CASRTSGGEETQYF
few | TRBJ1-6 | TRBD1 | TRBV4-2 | TGTGCCAGCAGCCGGGACAGGGATTCACCCCTCCACTTT | CASSRDRDSPLHF
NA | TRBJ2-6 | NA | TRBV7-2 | TGTGCCAGCAGCTCTCAGGGCAACTCTGGGGCCAACGTCCTGACTTTC | CASSSQGNSGANVLTF
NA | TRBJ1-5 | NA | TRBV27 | TGTGCCAGCAGTTCGGAAGGGGGATATAGCAATCAGCCCCAGCATTTT | CASSSEGGYSNQPQHF
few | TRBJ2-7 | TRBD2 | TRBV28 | TGTGCCAGCACCCAGACGGGAGGAACCGGCCTCGAGCAGTACTTC | CASTQTGGTGLEQYF
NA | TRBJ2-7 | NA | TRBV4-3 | TGCGCCAGCAGCCTCATCGGGACGTCAACCTACGAGCAGTACTTC | CASSLIGTSTYEQYF
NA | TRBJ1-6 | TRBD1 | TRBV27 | TGTGCCAGTCGACCGGGACAGAGGTTCCGTAATTCACCCCTCCACTTT | CASRPGQRFRNSPLHF
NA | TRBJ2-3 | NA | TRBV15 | TGTGCCACCAGCAGGACTAGTAACACAGATACGCAGTATTTT | CATSRTSNTDTQYF
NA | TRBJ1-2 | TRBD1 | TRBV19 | TGTGCCAGTACTCCAGGGGGCTTCGACCACACCTTC | CASTPGGFDHTF
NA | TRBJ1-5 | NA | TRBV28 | TGTGCCAGCCAGACCCGAGGACACCTGGTTCAGCCCCAGCATTTT | CASQTRGHLVQPQHF
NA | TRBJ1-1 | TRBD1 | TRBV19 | TGTGCCAGTAGTATAGGGACAGGGATTGGGCTGAACACTGAAGCTTTCTTT | CASSIGTGIGLNTEAFF
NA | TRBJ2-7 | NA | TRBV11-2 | TGTGCCAGCAGCTGGGGACGGAACTCCTACGAGCAGTACTTC | CASSWGRNSYEQYF
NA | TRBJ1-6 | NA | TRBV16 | TGTGCCAGCAGCCAATCGGGGCCGACGAATAATTCACCCCTCCACTTT | CASSQSGPTNNSPLHF
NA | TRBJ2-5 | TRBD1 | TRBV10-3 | TGTGCCATCAGTGCGACAGGGCAAGAGACCCAGTACTTC | CAISATGQETQYF
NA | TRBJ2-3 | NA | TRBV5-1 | TGCGCCAGCAGCGTACGAGGGGCAGGGACGGCAGATACGCAGTATTTT | CASSVRGAGTADTQYF
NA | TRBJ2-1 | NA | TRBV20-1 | TGCAGTGCCCGCCCCGGCGGTGAGCAGTTCTTC | CSARPGGEQFF